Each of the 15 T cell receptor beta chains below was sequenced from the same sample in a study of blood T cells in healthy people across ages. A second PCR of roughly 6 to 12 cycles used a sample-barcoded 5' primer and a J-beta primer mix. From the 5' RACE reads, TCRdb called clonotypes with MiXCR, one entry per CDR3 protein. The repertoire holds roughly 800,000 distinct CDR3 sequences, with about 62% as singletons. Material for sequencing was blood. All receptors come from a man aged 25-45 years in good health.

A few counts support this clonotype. The DNA for the CDR3 is TGCGCCAGCAGTGAGCCAGCCTCCGGGACAGATTACGAGCAGTACTTC. Amino acid sequence: CASSEPASGTDYEQYF. The genes are TRBV10-2 and TRBJ2-7; TRBD1 matches at 7 bases. Germline-derived CDR1 and CDR2 are WSHSY and SAAADI. The ends lost 2 bases at V and 4 bases at J; junction bases unmatched: 11. CDR3 length: 16 residues.

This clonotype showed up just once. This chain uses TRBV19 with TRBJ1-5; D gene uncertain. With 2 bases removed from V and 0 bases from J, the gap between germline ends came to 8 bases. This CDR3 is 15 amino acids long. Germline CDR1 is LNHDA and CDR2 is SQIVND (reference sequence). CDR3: CASSITDNSNQPQHF. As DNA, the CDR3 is TGTGCCAGTAGTATAACGGATAATAGCAATCAGCCCCAGCATTTT.

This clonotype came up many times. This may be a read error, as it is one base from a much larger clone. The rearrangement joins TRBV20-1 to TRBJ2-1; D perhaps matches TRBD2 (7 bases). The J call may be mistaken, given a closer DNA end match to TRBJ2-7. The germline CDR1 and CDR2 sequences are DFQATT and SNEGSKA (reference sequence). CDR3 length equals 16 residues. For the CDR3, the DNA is TGCAGTGCTCCAGATTTGACGGGGGGCTCCTACAATGAGCAGTACTTC. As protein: CSAPDLTGGSYNEQYF.

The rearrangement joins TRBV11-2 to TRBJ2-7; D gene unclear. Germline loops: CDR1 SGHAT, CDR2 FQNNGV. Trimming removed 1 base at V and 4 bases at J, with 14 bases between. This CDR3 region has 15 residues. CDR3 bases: TGTGCCAGCAGCTTAGCCCTCCCGGTAGAATACGAGCAGTACTTC. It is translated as CASSLALPVEYEQYF.

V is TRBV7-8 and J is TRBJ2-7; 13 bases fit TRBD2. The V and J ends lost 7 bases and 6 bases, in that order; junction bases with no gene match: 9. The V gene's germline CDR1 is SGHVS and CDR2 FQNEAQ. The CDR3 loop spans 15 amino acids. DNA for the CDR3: TGTGCCAGCATCCCGACCAGACTAGCGGGAGGCGAGCAGTACTTC. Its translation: CASIPTRLAGGEQYF. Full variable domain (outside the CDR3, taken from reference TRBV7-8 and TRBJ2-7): GAGVSQSPRYKVAKRGQDVALRCDPISGHVSLFWYQQALGQGPEFLTYFQNEAQLDKSGLPSDRFFAERPEGSVSTLKIQRTQQEDSAVYLCASIPTRLAGGEQYFGPGTRLTVT.

CDR3 amino acids: CASSLGGSVTADTQYF. In DNA form, the CDR3 reads TGTGCCAGCAGCTTAGGCGGGAGCGTTACGGCAGATACGCAGTATTTT. The chain links TRBV7-2 to TRBJ2-3; TRBD2 matches 7 bases. The CDR3 has 16 amino acids. Germline CDR1 and CDR2: SGHTA and FQGNSA. Trimming at V came to 1 base and at J to 4 bases, leaving 8 bases not matched to a gene.

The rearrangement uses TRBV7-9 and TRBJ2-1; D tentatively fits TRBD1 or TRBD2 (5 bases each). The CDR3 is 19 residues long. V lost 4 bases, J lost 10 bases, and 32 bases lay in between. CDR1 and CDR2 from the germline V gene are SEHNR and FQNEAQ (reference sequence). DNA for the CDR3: TGTGCCAGCAGCTCTCAAACCGCGAAAGACAGCCAGGGACCTTACGAGCAGTTCTTC. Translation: CASSSQTAKDSQGPYEQFF.

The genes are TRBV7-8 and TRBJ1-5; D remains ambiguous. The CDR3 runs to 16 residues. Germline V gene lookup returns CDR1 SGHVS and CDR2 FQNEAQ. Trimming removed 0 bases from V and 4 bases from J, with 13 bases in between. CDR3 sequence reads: CASSLARAEPNQPQHF. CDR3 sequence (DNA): TGTGCCAGCAGCTTAGCGCGGGCGGAACCAAATCAGCCCCAGCATTTT.

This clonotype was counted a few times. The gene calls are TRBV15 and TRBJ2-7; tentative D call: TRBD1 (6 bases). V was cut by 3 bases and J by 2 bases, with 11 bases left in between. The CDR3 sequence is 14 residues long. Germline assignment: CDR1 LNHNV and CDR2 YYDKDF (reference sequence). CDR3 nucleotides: TGTGCCACCAGCAGCCCCGAGGGGGCCTACGAGCAGTACTTC. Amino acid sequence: CATSSPEGAYEQYF.

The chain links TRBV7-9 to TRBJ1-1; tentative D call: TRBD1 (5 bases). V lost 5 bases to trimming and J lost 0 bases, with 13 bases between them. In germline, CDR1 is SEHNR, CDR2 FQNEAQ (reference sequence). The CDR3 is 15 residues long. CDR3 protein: CASSNRQLMNTEAFF. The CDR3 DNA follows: TGTGCCAGCAGCAACCGACAGCTAATGAACACTGAAGCTTTCTTT.

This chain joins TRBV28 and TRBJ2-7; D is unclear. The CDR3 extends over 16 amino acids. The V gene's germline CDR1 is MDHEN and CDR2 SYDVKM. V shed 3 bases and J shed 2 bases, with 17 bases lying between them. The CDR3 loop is CASSFALAGSTYEQYF. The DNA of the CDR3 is TGTGCCAGCAGTTTCGCGTTGGCCGGTTCGACCTACGAGCAGTACTTC.

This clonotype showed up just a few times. This CDR3 reads CASRGGTSGTSDTQYF. The CDR3 region has the DNA TGTGCCAGCCGGGGCGGGACTAGCGGGACTTCAGATACGCAGTATTTT. This chain uses TRBV28 with TRBJ2-3; 13 bases fit TRBD2. Germline V lookup: CDR1 MDHEN, CDR2 SYDVKM. The length of the CDR3 is 16 residues. Trimming cost V 8 bases and J 4 bases; bases outside gene matches: 9. The whole variable domain, filled in from reference TRBV28 and TRBJ2-3, reads DVKVTQSSRYLVKRTGEKVFLECVQDMDHENMFWYRQDPGLGLRLIYFSYDVKMKEKGDIPEGYSVSREKKERFSLILESASTNQTSMYLCASRGGTSGTSDTQYFGPGTRLTVL.

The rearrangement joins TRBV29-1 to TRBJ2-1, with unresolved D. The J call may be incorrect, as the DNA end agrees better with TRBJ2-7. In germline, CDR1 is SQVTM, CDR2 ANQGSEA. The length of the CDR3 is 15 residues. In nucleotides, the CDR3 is TGCAGCGTAACCAGGTCCCGACCGTCCTACAATGAGCAGTACTTC. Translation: CSVTRSRPSYNEQYF.

As DNA, the CDR3 is TGTGCCAGCAGCTTATTACGGGGTCGCACAGATACGCAGTATTTT. It encodes CASSLLRGRTDTQYF. J is TRBJ2-3 and V is TRBV11-2, with D perhaps TRBD2 (5 bases). Trimming took off 2 bases at V and 1 base at J, with 10 bases between the two ends. The CDR3 sequence is 15 residues long. Germline values: CDR1 SGHAT, CDR2 FQNNGV.

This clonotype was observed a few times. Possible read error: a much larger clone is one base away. The CDR3 sequence is CASSCGVSGDTQYF. The CDR3 nucleotides are TGTGCCAGCAGTTGCGGGGTGAGCGGAGATACGCAGTATTTT. V and J are TRBV12-3 or TRBV12-4 and TRBJ2-3, with D perhaps TRBD2 (6 bases). Trimming left V 4 bases short and J 5 bases short, with 13 bases between. This CDR3 region has 14 residues.